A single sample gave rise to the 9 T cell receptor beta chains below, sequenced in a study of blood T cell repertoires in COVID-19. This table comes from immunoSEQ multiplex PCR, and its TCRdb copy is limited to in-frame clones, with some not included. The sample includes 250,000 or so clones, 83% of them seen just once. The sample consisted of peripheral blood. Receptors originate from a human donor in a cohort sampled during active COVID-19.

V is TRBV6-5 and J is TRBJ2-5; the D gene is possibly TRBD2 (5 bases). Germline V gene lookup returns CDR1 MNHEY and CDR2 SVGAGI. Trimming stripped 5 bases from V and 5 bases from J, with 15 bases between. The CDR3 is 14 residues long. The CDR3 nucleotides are TGTGCCAGCAGTCGTACTCGCGGAGGCGAGACCCAGTACTTC. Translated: CASSRTRGGETQYF.

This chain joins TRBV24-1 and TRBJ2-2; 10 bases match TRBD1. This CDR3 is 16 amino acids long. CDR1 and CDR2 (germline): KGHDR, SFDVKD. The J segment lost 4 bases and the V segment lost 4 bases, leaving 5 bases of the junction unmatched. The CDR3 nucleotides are TGTGCCACCAGTGACCCCGGGACAGGGGTCACCGGGGAGCTGTTTTTT. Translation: CATSDPGTGVTGELFF.

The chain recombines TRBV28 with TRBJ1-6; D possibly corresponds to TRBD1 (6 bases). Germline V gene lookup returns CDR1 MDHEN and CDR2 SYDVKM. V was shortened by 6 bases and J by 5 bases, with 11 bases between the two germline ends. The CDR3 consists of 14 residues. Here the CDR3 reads CASRLTGNNSPLHF. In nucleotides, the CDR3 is TGTGCCAGCAGACTGACAGGAAATAATTCACCCCTCCACTTT.

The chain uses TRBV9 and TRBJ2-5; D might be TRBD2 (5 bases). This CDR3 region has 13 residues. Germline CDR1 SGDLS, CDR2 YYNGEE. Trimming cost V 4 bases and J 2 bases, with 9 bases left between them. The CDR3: CASSLSGQETQYF. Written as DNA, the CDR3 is TGTGCCAGCAGCCTATCGGGGCAAGAGACCCAGTACTTC.

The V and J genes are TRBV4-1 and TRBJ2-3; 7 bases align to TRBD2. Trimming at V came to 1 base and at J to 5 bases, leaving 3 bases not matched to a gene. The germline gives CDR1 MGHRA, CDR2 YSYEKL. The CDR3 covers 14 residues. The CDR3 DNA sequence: TGCGCCAGCAGCCAAGGGTGGGGGGGAGATACGCAGTATTTT. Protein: CASSQGWGGDTQYF.

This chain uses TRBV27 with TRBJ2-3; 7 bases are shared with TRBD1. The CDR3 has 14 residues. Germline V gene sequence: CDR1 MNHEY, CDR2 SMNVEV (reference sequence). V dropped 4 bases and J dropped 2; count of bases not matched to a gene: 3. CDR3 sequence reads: CASSSRGNTDTQYF. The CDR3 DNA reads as TGTGCCAGCAGTTCCAGGGGGAACACAGATACGCAGTATTTT.

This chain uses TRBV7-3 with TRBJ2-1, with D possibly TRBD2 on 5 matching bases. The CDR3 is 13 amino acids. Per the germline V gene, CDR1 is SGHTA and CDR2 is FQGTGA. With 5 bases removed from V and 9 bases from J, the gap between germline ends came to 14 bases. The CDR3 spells CASSRGSDGEQFF. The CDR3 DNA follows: TGTGCCAGCAGCCGGGGTAGCGATGGTGAGCAGTTCTTC.

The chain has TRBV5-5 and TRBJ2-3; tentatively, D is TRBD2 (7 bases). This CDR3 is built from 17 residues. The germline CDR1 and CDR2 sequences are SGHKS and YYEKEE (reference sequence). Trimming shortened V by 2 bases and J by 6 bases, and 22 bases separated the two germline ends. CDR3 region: CASSLWVGRGRLDTQYF. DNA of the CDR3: TGTGCCAGCAGCTTATGGGTGGGGCGGGGGCGCCTCGATACGCAGTATTTT. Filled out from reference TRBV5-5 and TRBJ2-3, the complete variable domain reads DAGVTQSPTHLIKTRGQQVTLRCSPISGHKSVSWYQQVLGQGPQFIFQYYEKEERGRGNFPDRFSARQFPNYSSELNVNALLLGDSALYLCASSLWVGRGRLDTQYFGPGTRLTVL.

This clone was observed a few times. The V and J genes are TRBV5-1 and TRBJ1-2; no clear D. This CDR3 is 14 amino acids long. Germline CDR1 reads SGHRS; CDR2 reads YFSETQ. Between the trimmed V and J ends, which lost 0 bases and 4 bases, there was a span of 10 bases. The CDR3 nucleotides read TGCGCCAGCAGCTTGGATGGTCGCAGCTATGGCTACACCTTC. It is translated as CASSLDGRSYGYTF.